This TCR beta chain comes out of a study of blood T cell repertoires in COVID-19. At the level of the study: T cells, B-cell-depleted T cells, or PBMCs supplied cDNA or gDNA.

The repertoire was sequenced with immunoSEQ multiplex PCR; TCRdb's copy has only in-frame clones and lacks some. The top ten hold roughly 7% of the sample, which has 150,000 or so clones, around 84% seen once. Germline CDR1 ENHRY, CDR2 SYGVKD. V lost 8 bases and J lost 4, with 18 bases in between. The length of the CDR3 is 15 residues. This TCR came from a man aged 50 or older with active or convalescent COVID-19. The V and J genes are TRBV10-3 and TRBJ2-1, with TRBD2 as a possible D gene (6 bases). Specimen: peripheral blood. The CDR3 loop reads CAIGDRRGPYNEQFF. In DNA, the CDR3 is TGTGCCATCGGGGACCGGCGGGGCCCTTACAATGAGCAGTTCTTC.